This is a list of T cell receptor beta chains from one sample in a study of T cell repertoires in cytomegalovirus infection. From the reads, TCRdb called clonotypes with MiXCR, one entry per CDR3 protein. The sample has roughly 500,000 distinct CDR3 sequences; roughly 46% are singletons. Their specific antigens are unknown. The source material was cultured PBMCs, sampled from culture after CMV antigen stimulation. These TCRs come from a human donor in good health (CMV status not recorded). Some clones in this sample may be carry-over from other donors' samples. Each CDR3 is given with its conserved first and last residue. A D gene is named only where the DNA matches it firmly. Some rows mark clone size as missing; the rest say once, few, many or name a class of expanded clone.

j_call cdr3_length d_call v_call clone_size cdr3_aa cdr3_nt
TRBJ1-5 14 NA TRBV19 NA CASSTGSLNQPQHF TGTGCCAGTAGTACAGGGAGCCTCAATCAGCCCCAGCATTTT
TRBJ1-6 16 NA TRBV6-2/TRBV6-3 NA CASSYRPGGYNSPLHF TGTGCCAGCAGTTACCGCCCCGGTGGATATAATTCACCCCTCCACTTT
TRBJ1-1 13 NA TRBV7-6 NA CASSRDGKGEAFF TGTGCCAGCAGCAGGGATGGCAAGGGTGAAGCTTTCTTT
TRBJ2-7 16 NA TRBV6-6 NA CASSVPSGQPSYEQYF TGTGCCAGCAGTGTCCCGTCGGGACAACCCTCCTACGAGCAGTACTTC
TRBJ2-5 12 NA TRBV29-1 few CSAKQARETQYF TGCAGCGCTAAACAAGCTAGGGAGACCCAGTACTTC
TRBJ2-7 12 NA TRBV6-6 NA CASSYSYYEQYF TGTGCCAGCAGTTACTCATACTACGAGCAGTACTTC
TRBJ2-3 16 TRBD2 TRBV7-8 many CASSPAGLAVWATQYF TGTGCCAGCAGCCCAGCGGGGCTAGCAGTCTGGGCTACGCAGTATTTT
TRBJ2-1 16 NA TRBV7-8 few CASSLPLRVAYNEQFF TGTGCCAGCAGCTTACCACTTCGGGTCGCCTACAATGAGCAGTTCTTC
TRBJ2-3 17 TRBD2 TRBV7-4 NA CASSFNSPGLAADTQYF TGTGCCAGCAGCTTCAACTCCCCGGGACTAGCAGCAGATACGCAGTATTTT
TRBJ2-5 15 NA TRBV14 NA CASSRWGGLQETQYF TGTGCCAGCAGCCGCTGGGGTGGCCTCCAAGAGACCCAGTACTTC
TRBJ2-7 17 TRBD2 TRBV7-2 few CASSLGTSGGPLYEQYF TGTGCCAGCAGCCTCGGGACTAGCGGGGGGCCACTCTACGAGCAGTACTTC
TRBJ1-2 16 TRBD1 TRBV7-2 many CASSLVPGTGTYGYTF TGTGCCAGCAGCTTAGTTCCCGGGACAGGAACTTATGGCTACACCTTC
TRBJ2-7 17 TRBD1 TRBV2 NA CASSDLGVGQAGYEQYF TGTGCCAGCAGTGATTTGGGTGTGGGACAGGCGGGCTACGAGCAGTACTTC
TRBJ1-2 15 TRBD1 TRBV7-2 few CASTNTGGGSYGYTF TGTGCCAGCACGAACACAGGGGGCGGTAGCTATGGCTACACCTTC
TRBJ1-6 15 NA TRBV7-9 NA CASSLGAGGNSPLHF TGTGCCAGCAGCTTAGGGGCAGGAGGTAATTCACCCCTCCACTTT
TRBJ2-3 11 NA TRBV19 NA CASSRKNTQYF TGTGCCAGTAGTAGGAAAAATACGCAGTATTTT
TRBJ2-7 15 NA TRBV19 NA CASSIEFARSYEQYF TGTGCCAGTAGTATAGAGTTCGCTAGAAGTTACGAGCAGTACTTC
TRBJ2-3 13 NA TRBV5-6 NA CASSPGPRDTQYF TGTGCCAGCAGCCCAGGTCCAAGAGATACGCAGTATTTT
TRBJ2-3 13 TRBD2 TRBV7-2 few CASSLTSSGVQYF TGTGCCAGCAGCCTTACATCTAGCGGGGTGCAGTATTTT
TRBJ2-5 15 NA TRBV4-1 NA CASSPGLGLKETQYF TGCGCCAGCAGCCCGGGCCTCGGGTTAAAAGAGACCCAGTACTTC
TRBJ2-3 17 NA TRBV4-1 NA CASSQDGSGSPSDTQYF TGCGCCAGCAGCCAAGATGGGAGCGGATCCCCCTCAGATACGCAGTATTTT
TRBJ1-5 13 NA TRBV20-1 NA CSAGGRDRQPQHF TGCAGTGCAGGAGGGAGGGACCGGCAGCCCCAGCATTTT
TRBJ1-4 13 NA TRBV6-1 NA CASSEGGGEKLFF TGTGCCAGCAGTGAAGGAGGGGGAGAAAAACTGTTTTTT
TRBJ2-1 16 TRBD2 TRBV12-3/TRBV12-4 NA CASSHSGTSGGDEQFF TGTGCCAGCAGTCATTCCGGGACTAGCGGGGGCGATGAGCAGTTCTTC
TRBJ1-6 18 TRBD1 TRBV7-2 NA CASSLEGTVSSYNSPLHF TGTGCCAGCAGCTTAGAAGGGACAGTTTCCTCCTATAATTCACCCCTCCACTTT
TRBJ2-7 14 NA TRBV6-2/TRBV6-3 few CASRTPRGSYEQYF TGTGCCAGCAGGACCCCCAGGGGTTCCTACGAGCAGTACTTC
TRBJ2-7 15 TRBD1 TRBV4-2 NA CASSRQGQLTYEQYF TGTGCCAGCAGCCGACAGGGACAGCTAACCTACGAGCAGTACTTC
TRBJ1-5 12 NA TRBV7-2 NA CASSLGLGPQHF TGTGCCAGCAGCTTAGGCCTAGGGCCCCAGCATTTT
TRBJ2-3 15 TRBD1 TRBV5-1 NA CASLDGRGPLDTQYF TGCGCCAGCCTCGACGGCAGGGGGCCATTGGATACGCAGTATTTT
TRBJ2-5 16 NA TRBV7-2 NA CASSLAGRPGKGTQYF TGTGCCAGCAGCCTCGCCGGGCGACCGGGGAAGGGGACCCAGTACTTC
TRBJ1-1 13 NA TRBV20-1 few CSARRGRNTEAFF TGCAGTGCTAGAAGGGGTCGGAACACTGAAGCTTTCTTT
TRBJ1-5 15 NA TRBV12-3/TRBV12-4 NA CASSGEGGAGQPQHF TGTGCCAGCAGTGGGGAGGGGGGCGCAGGTCAGCCCCAGCATTTT
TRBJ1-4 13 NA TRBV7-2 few CASSSGPQGELFF TGTGCCAGCAGCTCGGGCCCCCAGGGAGAACTGTTTTTT
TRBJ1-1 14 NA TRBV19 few CASSIRVDANEAFF TGTGCCAGTAGTATAAGGGTGGATGCAAACGAAGCTTTCTTT
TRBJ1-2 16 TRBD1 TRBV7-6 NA CASSPPGQGKDYGYTF TGTGCCAGCAGTCCTCCGGGACAGGGTAAAGACTATGGCTACACCTTC
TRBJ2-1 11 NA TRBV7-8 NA CASSSWNEQFF TGTGCCAGCAGCTCTTGGAATGAGCAGTTCTTC
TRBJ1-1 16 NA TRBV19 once CASSTSSTSKNTEAFF TGTGCCAGTAGTACTTCTTCGACATCTAAGAACACTGAAGCTTTCTTT
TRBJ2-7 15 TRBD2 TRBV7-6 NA CASSLGGGTSYEQYF TGTGCCAGCAGCTTAGGGGGAGGGACCTCCTACGAGCAGTACTTC
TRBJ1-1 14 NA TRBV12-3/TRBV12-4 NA CASSFREAGAEAFF TGTGCCAGCAGTTTTAGGGAGGCGGGCGCTGAAGCTTTCTTT
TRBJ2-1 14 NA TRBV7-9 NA CASSSLDLPGEQFF TGTGCCAGCAGCTCTCTCGACTTACCGGGGGAGCAGTTCTTC